A selection of T cell receptor beta chains follows, all from one sample in a study of radiotherapy plus CTLA-4 blockade in lung cancer. Assay used: immunoSEQ multiplex PCR; TCRdb lists only in-frame clones, some missing. The sample has fewer than 50,000 clones, 63% seen once; the top ten hold 15% to 20%. The specimen comprised peripheral blood, sampled from a patient treated with radiotherapy plus ipilimumab. Receptor source: a human donor with non-small cell lung cancer who had a partial response to radiotherapy plus ipilimumab. Both conserved end residues are part of each CDR3. D genes are given only for firm matches.

CDR3aa,v_gene,j_gene,d_gene
CASSPGESSYNEQFF,TRBV6-1,TRBJ2-1,-
CASSQDGGGLGNSPLHF,TRBV4-3,TRBJ1-6,-
CASSVAGGQETQYF,TRBV9,TRBJ2-5,-
CASSRPPEETQYF,TRBV7-3,TRBJ2-5,-
CAISDVELSSGNTIYF,TRBV10-3,TRBJ1-3,-
CASSVAWAGYGYTF,TRBV2,TRBJ1-2,-
CASGSSGGAADTQYF,TRBV2,TRBJ2-3,TRBD2
CASGLSGRETQYF,TRBV12-5,TRBJ2-5,-
CASSLIDSPVRETQYF,TRBV14,TRBJ2-5,-
CASRTTQGLGTEAFF,TRBV16,TRBJ1-1,-
CATSPGGVGGNTEAFF,TRBV15,TRBJ1-1,-
CASSRDLASQETQYF,TRBV5-1,TRBJ2-5,-
CASSQDRGEGKLFF,TRBV4-3,TRBJ1-4,-
CASSTGLGTEAFF,TRBV6-5,TRBJ1-1,-
CASSSLQGNTEAFF,TRBV5-1,TRBJ1-1,-
CASSPGQGYYEQYF,TRBV7-9,TRBJ2-7,TRBD1
CASSLDGGRDEQFF,TRBV7-2,TRBJ2-1,TRBD2
CASSLDGGMTDTQYF,TRBV7-2,TRBJ2-3,TRBD2
CASSAPGQGNEQFF,TRBV9,TRBJ2-1,TRBD1
CASSLGGDPSDEQYF,TRBV5-6,TRBJ2-7,-
CAISVTGANVLTF,TRBV10-3,TRBJ2-6,-
CASSLGAQSPQGTQYF,TRBV7-2,TRBJ2-3,-
CASRPPGLAGPENEQFF,TRBV19,TRBJ2-1,TRBD2
CASSPNDRAYEQYF,TRBV2,TRBJ2-7,TRBD1
CASSQERSREDSPLHF,TRBV4-3,TRBJ1-6,-
CASSVQGGSGNTIYF,TRBV9,TRBJ1-3,-
CASKTEDVSYEQYF,TRBV11-1,TRBJ2-7,-
CASSLPLAVDTGELFF,TRBV7-9,TRBJ2-2,TRBD2
CASSPGHGYEQYF,TRBV19,TRBJ2-7,-
CASSQINEQFF,TRBV7-9,TRBJ2-1,-
CASREASGQYYEQYF,TRBV11-2,TRBJ2-7,TRBD2
CSASSGTKLFF,TRBV20-1,TRBJ1-4,-
CASTGEGDTQYF,TRBV7-3,TRBJ2-3,-
CASSISIQYGYTF,TRBV19,TRBJ1-2,-
CAWRAASTDTQYF,TRBV30,TRBJ2-3,-
CASGDGAKNIQYF,TRBV7-8,TRBJ2-4,-
CASSPRGDEGAQYF,TRBV7-9,TRBJ2-5,TRBD2
CASRRTGGGNEKLFF,TRBV5-1,TRBJ1-4,TRBD1
CASSHGQPNSPLHF,TRBV4-3,TRBJ1-6,-
CASSTGTGHSGNTIYF,TRBV5-1,TRBJ1-3,TRBD1
CASSQDRILAGGVGANVLTF,TRBV4-3,TRBJ2-6,TRBD2
CASSPRSVPTGSEKTEAFF,TRBV18,TRBJ1-1,TRBD1
CASSRAGMETQYF,TRBV7-7,TRBJ2-5,-
CASSGGGAARVEQFF,TRBV9,TRBJ2-1,-
CASSPGGSGNTIYF,TRBV7-9,TRBJ1-3,-
CASSLDTVNEQFF,TRBV11-2,TRBJ2-1,-
CASQGMNTEAFF,TRBV2,TRBJ1-1,-
CASSRGGEWSQPQHF,TRBV6-1,TRBJ1-5,-
CASSLDRPRGEKLFF,TRBV7-9,TRBJ1-4,-
CASRRDTTNEKLFF,TRBV7-9,TRBJ1-4,-
CASSLGGHGYTF,TRBV27,TRBJ1-2,-
CASSPLLTGELFF,TRBV9,TRBJ2-2,-
CASRFSVNTEAFF,TRBV19,TRBJ1-1,-
CASRPDRVGNEQFF,TRBV25-1,TRBJ2-1,TRBD1
CASSSPGADTQYF,TRBV7-3,TRBJ2-3,-
CASSPVLAGGNSYNEQFF,TRBV18,TRBJ2-1,TRBD2
CAGDRGLSTDTQYF,TRBV30,TRBJ2-3,TRBD1
CASSLIQGLLNTEAFF,TRBV7-8,TRBJ1-1,-
CASSSTPNYGYTF,TRBV7-2,TRBJ1-2,-
CAWSGEGAGPTEAFF,TRBV30,TRBJ1-1,-